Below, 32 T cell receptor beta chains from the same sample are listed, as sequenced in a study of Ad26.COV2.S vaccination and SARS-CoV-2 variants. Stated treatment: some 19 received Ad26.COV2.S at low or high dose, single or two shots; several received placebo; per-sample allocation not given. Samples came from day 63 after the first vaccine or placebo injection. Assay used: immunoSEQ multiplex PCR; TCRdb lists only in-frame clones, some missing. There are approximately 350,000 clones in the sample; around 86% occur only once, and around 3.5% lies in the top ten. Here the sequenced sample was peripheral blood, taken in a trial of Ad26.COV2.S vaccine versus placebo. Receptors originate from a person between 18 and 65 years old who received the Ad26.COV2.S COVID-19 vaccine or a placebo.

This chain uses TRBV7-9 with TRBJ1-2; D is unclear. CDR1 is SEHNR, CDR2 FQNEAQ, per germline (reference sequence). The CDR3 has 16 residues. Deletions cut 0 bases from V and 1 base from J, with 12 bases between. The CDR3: CASSLALEVFNYGYTF. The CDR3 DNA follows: TGTGCCAGCAGCTTAGCTCTGGAGGTCTTTAACTATGGCTACACCTTC.

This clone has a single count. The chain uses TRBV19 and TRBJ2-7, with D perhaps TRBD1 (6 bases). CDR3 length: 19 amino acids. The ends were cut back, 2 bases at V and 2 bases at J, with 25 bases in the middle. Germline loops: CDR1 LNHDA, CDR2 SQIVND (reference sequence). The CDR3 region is CASSINRGRTAGLTYEQYF. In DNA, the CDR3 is TGTGCCAGTAGTATAAATAGGGGCAGGACAGCCGGGCTGACCTACGAGCAGTACTTC.

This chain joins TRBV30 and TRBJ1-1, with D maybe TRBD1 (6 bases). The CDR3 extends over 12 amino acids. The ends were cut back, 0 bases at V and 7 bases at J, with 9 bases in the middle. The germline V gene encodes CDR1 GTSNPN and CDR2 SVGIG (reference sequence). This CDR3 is CAWSVQGIEAFF. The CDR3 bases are TGTGCCTGGAGTGTACAGGGTATTGAAGCTTTCTTT.

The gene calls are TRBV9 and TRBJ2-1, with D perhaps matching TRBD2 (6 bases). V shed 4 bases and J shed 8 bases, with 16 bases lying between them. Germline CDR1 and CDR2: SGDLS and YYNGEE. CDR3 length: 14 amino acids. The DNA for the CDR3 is TGTGCCAGCAGCCCGGGACTCCTAAGCGATGAGCAGTTCTTC. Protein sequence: CASSPGLLSDEQFF.

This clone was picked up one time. The CDR3 protein is CASSSGGARDEQFF. CDR3 DNA sequence: TGTGCCAGCAGTAGCGGGGGGGCCCGAGATGAGCAGTTCTTC. The chain uses TRBV27 and TRBJ2-1; 10 bases align to TRBD2. The V gene end was trimmed by 5 bases and the J gene end by 8 bases; junction bases not matched to a gene: 6. This CDR3 comprises 14 residues. Germline CDR1 and CDR2: MNHEY and SMNVEV (reference sequence).

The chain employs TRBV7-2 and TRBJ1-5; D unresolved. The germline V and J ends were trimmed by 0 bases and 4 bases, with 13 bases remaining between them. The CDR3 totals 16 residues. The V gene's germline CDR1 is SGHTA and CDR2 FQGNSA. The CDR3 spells CASSLASGRRNQPQHF. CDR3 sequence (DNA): TGTGCCAGCAGCTTAGCCTCCGGCAGAAGGAATCAGCCCCAGCATTTT.

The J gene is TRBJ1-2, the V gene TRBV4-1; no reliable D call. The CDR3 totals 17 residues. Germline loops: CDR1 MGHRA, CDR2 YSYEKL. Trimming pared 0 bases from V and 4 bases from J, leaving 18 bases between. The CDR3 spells CASSQDLATSLGYGYTF. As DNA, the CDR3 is TGCGCCAGCAGCCAAGATCTGGCGACATCGCTGGGCTATGGCTACACCTTC.

The CDR3 region has the DNA TGTGCCATCAGTAATGAAAGGGAGACAGGGACCCAGTACTTC. It yields the protein CAISNERETGTQYF. The chain combines TRBV10-3 with TRBJ2-5; a weak D match, TRBD1 (6 bases). Trimming stripped 5 bases from V and 7 bases from J, with 17 bases between. The CDR3 totals 14 residues. The germline CDR1 and CDR2 sequences are ENHRY and SYGVKD.

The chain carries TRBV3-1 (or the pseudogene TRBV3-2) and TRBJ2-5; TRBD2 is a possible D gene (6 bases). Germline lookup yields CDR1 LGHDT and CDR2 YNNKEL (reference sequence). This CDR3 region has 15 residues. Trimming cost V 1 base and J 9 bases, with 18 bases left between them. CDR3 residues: CASSQGGVEGMAQYF. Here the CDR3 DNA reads TGTGCCAGCAGCCAAGGGGGGGTTGAGGGCATGGCCCAGTACTTC.

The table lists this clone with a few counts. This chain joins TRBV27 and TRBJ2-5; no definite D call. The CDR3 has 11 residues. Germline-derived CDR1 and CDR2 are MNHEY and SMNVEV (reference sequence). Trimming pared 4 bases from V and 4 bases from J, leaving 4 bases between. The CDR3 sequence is CASSSRETQYF. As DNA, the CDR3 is TGTGCCAGCAGTTCAAGAGAGACCCAGTACTTC.

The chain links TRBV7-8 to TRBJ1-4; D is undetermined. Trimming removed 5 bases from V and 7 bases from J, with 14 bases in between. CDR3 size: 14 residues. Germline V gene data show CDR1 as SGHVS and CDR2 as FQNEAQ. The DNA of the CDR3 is TGTGCCAGCAGCGCGGGCCACACACCTGAAAAACTGTTTTTT. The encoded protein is CASSAGHTPEKLFF.

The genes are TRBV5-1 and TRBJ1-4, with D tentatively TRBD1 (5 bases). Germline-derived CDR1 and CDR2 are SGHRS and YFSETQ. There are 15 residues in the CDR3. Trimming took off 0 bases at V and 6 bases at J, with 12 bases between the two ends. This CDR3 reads CASSLAQGEYEKLFF. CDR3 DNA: TGCGCCAGCAGCTTGGCGCAAGGGGAGTATGAAAAACTGTTTTTT.

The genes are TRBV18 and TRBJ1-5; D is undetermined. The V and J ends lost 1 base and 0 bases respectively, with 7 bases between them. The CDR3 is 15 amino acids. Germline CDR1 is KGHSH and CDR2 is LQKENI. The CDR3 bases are TGTGCCAGCTCACCACGGGGTAATAGCAATCAGCCCCAGCATTTT. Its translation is CASSPRGNSNQPQHF. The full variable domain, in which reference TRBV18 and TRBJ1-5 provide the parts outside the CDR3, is NAGVMQNPRHLVRRRGQEARLRCSPMKGHSHVYWYRQLPEEGLKFMVYLQKENIIDESGMPKERFSAEFPKEGPSILRIQQVVRGDSAAYFCASSPRGNSNQPQHFGDGTRLSIL.

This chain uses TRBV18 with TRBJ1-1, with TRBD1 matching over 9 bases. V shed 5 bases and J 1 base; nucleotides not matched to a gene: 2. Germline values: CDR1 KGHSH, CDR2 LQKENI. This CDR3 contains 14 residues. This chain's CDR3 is CASSKTGGNTEAFF. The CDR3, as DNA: TGTGCCAGCTCAAAGACAGGGGGGAACACTGAAGCTTTCTTT.

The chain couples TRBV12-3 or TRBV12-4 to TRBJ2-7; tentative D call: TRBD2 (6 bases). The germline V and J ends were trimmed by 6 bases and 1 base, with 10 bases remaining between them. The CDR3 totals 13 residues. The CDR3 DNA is TGTGCCAGCAGGACGGGGGTATCCTACGAGCAGTACTTC. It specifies CASRTGVSYEQYF.

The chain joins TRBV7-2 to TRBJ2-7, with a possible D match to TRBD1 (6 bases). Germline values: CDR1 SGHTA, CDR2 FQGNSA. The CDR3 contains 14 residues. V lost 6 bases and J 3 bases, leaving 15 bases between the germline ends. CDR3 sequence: CASRHEGVLYEQYF. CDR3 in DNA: TGTGCCAGCAGACATGAGGGGGTTCTCTACGAGCAGTACTTC.

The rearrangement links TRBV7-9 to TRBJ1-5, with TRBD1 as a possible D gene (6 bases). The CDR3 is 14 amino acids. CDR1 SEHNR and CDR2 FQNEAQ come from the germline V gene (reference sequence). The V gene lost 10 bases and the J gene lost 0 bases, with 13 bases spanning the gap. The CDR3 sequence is CAIQGQYSNQPQHF. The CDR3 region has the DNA TGTGCCATCCAGGGGCAGTATAGCAATCAGCCCCAGCATTTT.

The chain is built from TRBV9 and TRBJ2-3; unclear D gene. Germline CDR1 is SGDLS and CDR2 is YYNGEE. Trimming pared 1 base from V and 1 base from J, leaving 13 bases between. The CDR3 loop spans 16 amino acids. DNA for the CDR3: TGTGCCAGCAGCGTAAACACCGGGTCCGGCACAGATACGCAGTATTTT. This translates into CASSVNTGSGTDTQYF. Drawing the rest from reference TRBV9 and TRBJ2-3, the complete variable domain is DSGVTQTPKHLITATGQRVTLRCSPRSGDLSVYWYQQSLDQGLQFLIQYYNGEERAKGNILERFSAQQFPDLHSELNLSSLELGDSALYFCASSVNTGSGTDTQYFGPGTRLTVL.

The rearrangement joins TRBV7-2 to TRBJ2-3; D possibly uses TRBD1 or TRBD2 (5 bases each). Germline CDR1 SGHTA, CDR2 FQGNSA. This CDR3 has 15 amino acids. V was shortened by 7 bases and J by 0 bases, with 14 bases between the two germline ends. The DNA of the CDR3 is TGTGCCAGCAACCGGGGCCAGTCTAGCACAGATACGCAGTATTTT. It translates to CASNRGQSSTDTQYF.

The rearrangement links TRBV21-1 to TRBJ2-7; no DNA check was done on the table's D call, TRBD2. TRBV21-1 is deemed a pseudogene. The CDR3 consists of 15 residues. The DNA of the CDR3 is TGTGCCAGCAGCAAAGGAGGGAGGGAAACCTACGAGCAGTACTTC. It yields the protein CASSKGGRETYEQYF.

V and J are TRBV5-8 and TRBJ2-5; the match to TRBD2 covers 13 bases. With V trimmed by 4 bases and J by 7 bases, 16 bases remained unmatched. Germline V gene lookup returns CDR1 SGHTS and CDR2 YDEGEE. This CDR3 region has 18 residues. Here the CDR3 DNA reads TGTGCCAGCAGCGGCCGGACTAGCGGGGGCCACCCAACTTGGACCCAGTACTTC. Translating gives CASSGRTSGGHPTWTQYF.

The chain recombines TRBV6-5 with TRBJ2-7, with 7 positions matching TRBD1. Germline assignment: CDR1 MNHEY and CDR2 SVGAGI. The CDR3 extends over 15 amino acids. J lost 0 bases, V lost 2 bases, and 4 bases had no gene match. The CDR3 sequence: CASSYGTASSYEQYF. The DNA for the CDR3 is TGTGCCAGCAGTTACGGGACAGCCAGCTCCTACGAGCAGTACTTC.

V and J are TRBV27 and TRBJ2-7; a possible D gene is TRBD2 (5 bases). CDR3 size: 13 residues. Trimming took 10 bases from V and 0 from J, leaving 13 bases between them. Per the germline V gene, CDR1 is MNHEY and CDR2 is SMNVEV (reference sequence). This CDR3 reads CATLGPRSYEQYF. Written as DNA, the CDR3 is TGTGCCACACTAGGACCCCGCTCCTACGAGCAGTACTTC.

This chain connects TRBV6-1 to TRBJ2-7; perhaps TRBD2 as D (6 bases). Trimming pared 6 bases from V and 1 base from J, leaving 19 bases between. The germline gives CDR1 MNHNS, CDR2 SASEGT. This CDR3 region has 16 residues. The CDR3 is CASRELLGGISYEQYF. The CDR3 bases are TGTGCCAGCAGGGAATTGCTGGGGGGAATATCCTACGAGCAGTACTTC.

The CDR3 loop reads CASSRTHITNTEAFF. The DNA for the CDR3 is TGCGCCAGCAGCCGCACCCATATCACGAACACTGAAGCTTTCTTT. The chain is built from TRBV4-1 and TRBJ1-1; D is unresolved. The CDR3 spans 15 residues. The V and J ends lost 4 bases and 1 base respectively, with 13 bases between them. The germline V gene has CDR1 MGHRA and CDR2 YSYEKL.

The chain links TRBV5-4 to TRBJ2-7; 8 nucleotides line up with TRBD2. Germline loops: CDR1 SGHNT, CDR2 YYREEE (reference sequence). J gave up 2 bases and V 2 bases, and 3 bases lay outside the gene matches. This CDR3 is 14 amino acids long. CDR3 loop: CASSFSGDPYEQYF. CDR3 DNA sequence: TGTGCCAGCAGCTTTAGCGGGGACCCCTACGAGCAGTACTTC.

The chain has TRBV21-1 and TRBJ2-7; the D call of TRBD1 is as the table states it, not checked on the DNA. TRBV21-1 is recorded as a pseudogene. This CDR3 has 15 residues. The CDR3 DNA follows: TGTGCCAGCAGCAGGTGGACAGGGATAGATGACGAGCAGTACTTC. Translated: CASSRWTGIDDEQYF.

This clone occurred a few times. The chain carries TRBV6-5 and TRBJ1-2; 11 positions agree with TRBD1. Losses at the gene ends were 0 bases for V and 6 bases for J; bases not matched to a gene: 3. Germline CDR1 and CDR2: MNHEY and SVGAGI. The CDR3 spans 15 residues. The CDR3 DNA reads TGTGCCAGCAGTTACTCGGGGACAGGGGGGAATGGCTACACCTTC. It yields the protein CASSYSGTGGNGYTF.

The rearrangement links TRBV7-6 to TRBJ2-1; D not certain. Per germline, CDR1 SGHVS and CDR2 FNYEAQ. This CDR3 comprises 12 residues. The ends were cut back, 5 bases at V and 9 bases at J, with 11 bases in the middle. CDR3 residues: CASSRTVSEQFF. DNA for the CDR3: TGTGCCAGCAGCCGGACCGTCAGTGAGCAGTTCTTC.

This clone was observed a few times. The CDR3 DNA reads as TGTGCCGCCGGGGAGGCAATTTTCTCTGGAAACACCATATATTTT. The encoded protein is CAAGEAIFSGNTIYF. The rearrangement uses TRBV7-9 and TRBJ1-3; no reliable D call. Trimming cost V 11 bases and J 0 bases, with 17 bases left between them. The CDR3 length is 15 residues. Germline V lookup: CDR1 SEHNR, CDR2 FQNEAQ (reference sequence).

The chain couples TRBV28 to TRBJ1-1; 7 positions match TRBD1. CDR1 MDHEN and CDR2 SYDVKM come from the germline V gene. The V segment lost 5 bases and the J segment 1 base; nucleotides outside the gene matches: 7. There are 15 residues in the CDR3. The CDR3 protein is CASSPRDRENTEAFF. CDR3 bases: TGTGCCAGCAGTCCCCGGGACAGAGAGAACACTGAAGCTTTCTTT.

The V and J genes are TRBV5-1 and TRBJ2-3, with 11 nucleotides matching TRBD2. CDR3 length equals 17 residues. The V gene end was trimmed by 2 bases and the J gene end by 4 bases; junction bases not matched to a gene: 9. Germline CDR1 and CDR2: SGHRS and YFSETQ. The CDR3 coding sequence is TGCGCCAGCAGCTTAGACTGGAGTAGCGGGGGGGCAGATACGCAGTATTTT. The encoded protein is CASSLDWSSGGADTQYF.